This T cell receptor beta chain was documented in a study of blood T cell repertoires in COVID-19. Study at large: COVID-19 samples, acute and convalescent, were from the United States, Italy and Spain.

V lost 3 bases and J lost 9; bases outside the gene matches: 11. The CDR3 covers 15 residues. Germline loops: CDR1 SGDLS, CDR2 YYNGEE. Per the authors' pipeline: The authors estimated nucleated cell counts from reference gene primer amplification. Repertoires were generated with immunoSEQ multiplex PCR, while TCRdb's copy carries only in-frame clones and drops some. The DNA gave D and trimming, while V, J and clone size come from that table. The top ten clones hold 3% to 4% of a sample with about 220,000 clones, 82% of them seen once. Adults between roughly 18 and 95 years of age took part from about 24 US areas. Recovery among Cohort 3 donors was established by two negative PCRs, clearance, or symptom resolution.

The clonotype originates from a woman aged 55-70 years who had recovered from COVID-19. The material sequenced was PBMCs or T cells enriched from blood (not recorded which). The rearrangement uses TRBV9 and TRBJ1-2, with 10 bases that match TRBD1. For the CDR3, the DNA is TGTGCCAGCAGCGGGCCCCGCGACAGGGGGCCCAGCTACACCTTC. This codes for CASSGPRDRGPSYTF.